Below, 6 T cell receptor beta chains from the same sample are listed, as sequenced in a study of T cells in women clearing cervical HPV infection (dated by TCRdb to 2016 to 2019). Libraries were constructed by the immunoSEQ multiplex PCR assay. The table comes from immuneACCESS by way of TCRdb, which keeps in-frame sequences with V and J called. Part of the clones is missing from these tables; in studies checked, under half for an unresolved V gene and the rest for unknown reasons. The record for this sample contains about 20,000 clones. Approximately 3% of the sample rests with the top ten. Sample: blood buffy coat. The source of these receptors is a woman aged 18 to 75 with a cervical HPV16 infection that either progressed to CIN3+ or cleared (not recorded which).

Regarding this clone: The read gets to within 3 residues of the CDR3 end, and the germline J gene fills in the rest. V gene TRBV11-2 combines with J gene TRBJ2-2; D remains unclear. The V end lost 5 bases, the J end lost 5 bases, and 12 bases lay between the germline ends. Germline lookup yields CDR1 SGHAT and CDR2 FQNNGV. The length of the CDR3 is 14 residues. CDR3 protein: CASSPVRETGELFF. CDR3 bases read: TGTGCCAGCAGCCCCGTGCGCGAAACCGGGGAG. The full variable domain, rest sourced from reference TRBV11-2 and TRBJ2-2, is EAGVAQSPRYKIIEKRQSVAFWCNPISGHATLYWYQQILGQGPKLLIQFQNNGVVDDSQLPKDRFSAERLKGVDSTLKIQPAKLEDSAVYLCASSPVRETGELFFGEGSRLTVL.

A remark on this clone: With the read ending 3 residues before the CDR3 end, the germline J gene is used to fill in that end. The genes are TRBV6-4 and TRBJ2-3, with 9 bases matching TRBD1. V was clipped by 2 bases and J by 6 bases; unmatched bases: 6. Germline CDR1 MRHNA, CDR2 SNTAGT. The CDR3 has 15 residues. Partial CDR3 DNA: TGTGCCAGCAGTGACGTGACAGGGGGGAGTGATACG. It codes for CASSDVTGGSDT. The whole CDR3 reads CASSDVTGGSDTQYF.

As to this clone: Read data end 3 residues before the CDR3 end; the end is taken from the germline J gene. The V call is TRBV20-1, the J call TRBJ1-1, with D unclear. CDR3 length: 14 amino acids. Trimming removed 3 bases at V and 1 base at J, with 12 bases between. Germline V gene sequence: CDR1 DFQATT, CDR2 SNEGSKA (reference sequence). The CDR3 loop reads CSASSRQANTEAFF. The covered CDR3 bases are TGCAGTGCTAGTTCCCGGCAGGCGAACACTGAA.

About this clone: Read sequence stops 3 residues before the CDR3 end, and the germline J gene provides the missing end. The chain employs TRBV14 and TRBJ2-1; 8 bases map to TRBD1. V lost 5 bases, J lost 9 bases, and 9 bases stayed unmatched. Germline V gives CDR1 SGHDN, CDR2 FVKESK. The CDR3 extends over 14 amino acids. The sequenced part of the CDR3 DNA is TGTGCCAGCAGCTTATGGTCAGGGGGCGGTGAG. Amino acids: CASSLWSGGGE. The CDR3 as a whole reads CASSLWSGGGEQFF.

With respect to this clone: The observed sequence ends 3 residues before the CDR3 terminus, with the missing tail filled in from the germline J gene. V and J are TRBV7-9 and TRBJ2-7; TRBD2 might be the D (5 bases). Trimming removed 5 bases at V and 4 bases at J, with 12 bases between. Germline CDR1 reads SEHNR; CDR2 reads FQNEAQ (reference sequence). The CDR3 runs 13 residues. CDR3 bases read: TGTGCCAGCAGCCCCCTTCCGGGGTACGAG. Protein: CASSPLPGYE. The whole CDR3 protein is CASSPLPGYEQYF. Full variable domain (outside the CDR3, taken from reference TRBV7-9 and TRBJ2-7): DTGVSQNPRHKITKRGQNVTFRCDPISEHNRLYWYRQTLGQGPEFLTYFQNEAQLEKSRLLSDRFSAERPKGSFSTLEIQRTEQGDSAMYLCASSPLPGYEQYFGPGTRLTVT.

The CDR3 loop is CSVEASGQLNTDTQYF. The sequenced part of the CDR3 DNA is TGCAGCGTTGAAGCCTCGGGACAGCTAAACACAGATACG. The rearrangement uses TRBV29-1 and TRBJ2-3; TRBD1 aligns across 7 bases. The read stops 3 residues short of the end of the CDR3; the missing end is completed from the germline J gene. V gave up 1 base and J gave up 2 bases; unmatched junction bases: 9. There are 16 residues in the CDR3. CDR1 is SQVTM and CDR2 is ANQGSEA in the germline V gene.